This T cell receptor beta chain comes out of a study of T-cell memory formation after mild COVID-19. Study-wide background: There were largely donor-specific TCR clusters.

Regarding the study as a whole: Clones shrinking between day 15 and 85 showed a balanced CD4/CD8 split, and those that grew later tilted toward CD4+.

5'RACE primed at constant segments yielded TCR alpha and TCR beta cDNA libraries bearing sample barcodes and UMIs. TCRdb reanalysed the 5' RACE reads using MiXCR and keeps one entry per CDR3 protein. The profile shows around 470,000 distinct CDR3 sequences, about 20% of them singletons. Worth noting for this clonotype: Its specificity is unknown.

V dropped 5 bases and J dropped 8 bases, with 12 bases sitting between them. CDR1 and CDR2 from the germline V gene are KGHDR and SFDVKD. The CDR3 contains 13 residues. The receptor was derived from an adult woman who had mild COVID-19 (a few samples of this study predate the infection). Cell type and time point are not known. This sequence joins TRBV24-1 and TRBJ2-1, with D unresolved. Sample: PBMCs or a T cell subset sorted from them (not recorded which). Here the CDR3 DNA reads TGTGCCACCAGTGCGTTGGGTGGGCATGAGCAGTTCTTC. Translated, it gives CATSALGGHEQFF.